These 24 T cell receptor beta chains share one sample of origin, sequenced in a study of beta chain features in type 1 diabetes. Sequencing targeted expressed TCRB transcripts, as all isolated RNA had been reverse transcribed. Measured with immunoSEQ multiplex PCR; TCRdb has only the in-frame clones, and not every one. The sample shows 250,000 to 350,000 clones, 14% of them seen only once. These receptors' antigens are unknown. Study conclusions and caveats: Within each of all four CD4+ subsets, Type 1 diabetes patients had TCRB CDR3s that were moderately but significantly shorter.

The sample taken for sequencing was naive CD4+ T cells from blood. The receptors were sampled from a man aged 30 to 39 with type 1 diabetes.

The V gene is TRBV11-2, the J gene TRBJ2-3, with 12 bases matching TRBD2. Germline lookup yields CDR1 SGHAT and CDR2 FQNNGV. This CDR3 has 18 amino acids. V lost 0 bases to trimming and J lost 2 bases; unmatched junction nucleotides: 6. CDR3 DNA: TGTGCCAGCAGCTTAGAGGGAAGACTAGCGGGAGCCACAGATACGCAGTATTTT. Translation gives CASSLEGRLAGATDTQYF. The entire variable domain, with the rest obtained from reference TRBV11-2 and TRBJ2-3, is as follows: EAGVAQSPRYKIIEKRQSVAFWCNPISGHATLYWYQQILGQGPKLLIQFQNNGVVDDSQLPKDRFSAERLKGVDSTLKIQPAKLEDSAVYLCASSLEGRLAGATDTQYFGPGTRLTVL.

This clone was observed a few times. The chain carries TRBV4-2 and TRBJ2-7; tentative D call: TRBD2 (6 bases). The germline V and J ends were trimmed by 0 bases and 1 base, with 7 bases remaining between them. Per the germline V gene, CDR1 is LGHNA and CDR2 is YNFKEQ. The CDR3 loop spans 14 amino acids. The CDR3 protein is CASSQEGTSYEQYF. The CDR3 DNA reads TGTGCCAGCAGCCAAGAAGGGACTTCCTACGAGCAGTACTTC.

This clone was detected ten times or more. The chain has TRBV29-1 and TRBJ2-5; no definite D call. This CDR3 is built from 12 residues. Germline V CDR1 and CDR2: SQVTM, ANQGSEA. The V end was cut by 4 bases, the J end by 0 bases, with 6 bases between. CDR3 in amino acids: CSVVMYQETQYF. DNA for the CDR3: TGCAGCGTTGTAATGTACCAAGAGACCCAGTACTTC.

In its sample, this clone was seen a few times. V gene TRBV2 combines with J gene TRBJ1-1; D call uncertain. V was trimmed by 3 bases and J by 5 bases, leaving 13 bases between them. This CDR3 spans 14 amino acids. Germline V CDR1 and CDR2: SNHLY, FYNNEI. The CDR3, as DNA: TGTGCCAGCAGTGAGAGAACGGGAGGGACTGAAGCTTTCTTT. It specifies CASSERTGGTEAFF.

This clone occurred a few times. The chain uses TRBV9 and TRBJ2-7; the match to TRBD2 covers 7 bases. The CDR3 is made up of 14 amino acids. Germline CDR1 reads SGDLS; CDR2 reads YYNGEE. J lost 2 bases, V lost 2 bases, and 4 bases had no gene match. CDR3 amino acids: CASSVTSAAYEQYF. The CDR3 DNA follows: TGTGCCAGCAGCGTTACTAGCGCCGCCTACGAGCAGTACTTC. Using reference TRBV9 and TRBJ2-7 for the parts outside the CDR3, the full variable domain is DSGVTQTPKHLITATGQRVTLRCSPRSGDLSVYWYQQSLDQGLQFLIQYYNGEERAKGNILERFSAQQFPDLHSELNLSSLELGDSALYFCASSVTSAAYEQYFGPGTRLTVT.

The V and J genes are TRBV2 and TRBJ2-3, with 8 bases lining up with TRBD2. The CDR3 sequence is 14 residues long. V trimming: 4 bases; J trimming: 4 bases; junction bases outside the gene matches: 4. Germline V gene data show CDR1 as SNHLY and CDR2 as FYNNEI. For the CDR3, the DNA is TGTGCCAGCAGTGGGGACGGGAGGGCAGATACGCAGTATTTT. Protein: CASSGDGRADTQYF. The whole variable domain, filled in from reference TRBV2 and TRBJ2-3, reads EPEVTQTPSHQVTQMGQEVILRCVPISNHLYFYWYRQILGQKVEFLVSFYNNEISEKSEIFDDQFSVERPDGSNFTLKIRSTKLEDSAMYFCASSGDGRADTQYFGPGTRLTVL.

This clone has a handful of counts. The DNA for the CDR3 is TGCGCCAGCAGCCACGGACTAGCGGACTACAATGAGCAGTTCTTC. It yields the protein CASSHGLADYNEQFF. V is TRBV5-1 and J is TRBJ2-1; 10 nucleotides line up with TRBD2. V shed 4 bases and J 3 bases; nucleotides not matched to a gene: 4. This CDR3 is built from 15 residues. Germline CDR1 reads SGHRS; CDR2 reads YFSETQ.

This clone has a handful of counts. The V and J genes are TRBV7-8 and TRBJ1-5, with 8 positions matching TRBD1. J lost 2 bases, V lost 3 bases, and 6 bases had no gene match. The CDR3 totals 16 residues. CDR1 is SGHVS and CDR2 is FQNEAQ in the germline V gene. The CDR3 spells CASSLAGGVGNQPQHF. The CDR3 region has the DNA TGTGCCAGCAGCTTGGCAGGGGGCGTTGGCAATCAGCCCCAGCATTTT.

The CDR3 loop reads CASSLGFGTNSYEQYF. In nucleotides, the CDR3 is TGCGCCAGCAGCTTGGGGTTCGGGACAAATTCCTACGAGCAGTACTTC. The chain has TRBV5-1 and TRBJ2-7; D possibly corresponds to TRBD1 (6 bases). The CDR3 length is 16 residues. The germline V and J ends were trimmed by 0 bases and 1 base, with 14 bases remaining between them. Germline lookup yields CDR1 SGHRS and CDR2 YFSETQ.

This clone was observed a few times. J is TRBJ2-3 and V is TRBV6-5; TRBD2 matches 8 bases. V lost 2 bases and J lost 5; bases outside the gene matches: 9. The length of the CDR3 is 16 residues. Germline CDR1 reads MNHEY; CDR2 reads SVGAGI. The CDR3 loop is CASSYGHSGIGDTQYF. The CDR3 DNA reads TGTGCCAGCAGTTACGGGCATAGCGGGATTGGAGATACGCAGTATTTT.

This sequence joins TRBV7-9 and TRBJ2-7, with D tentatively TRBD1 (6 bases). The germline gives CDR1 SEHNR, CDR2 FQNEAQ (reference sequence). V lost 7 bases and J 2 bases, leaving 12 bases between the germline ends. The CDR3 consists of 13 residues. The CDR3 sequence is CASIVQGTYEQYF. CDR3 DNA sequence: TGTGCCAGCATCGTACAGGGAACCTACGAGCAGTACTTC.

This clone turned up a few times. This chain connects TRBV5-1 to TRBJ2-7; TRBD2 agrees at 8 bases. The germline V gene encodes CDR1 SGHRS and CDR2 YFSETQ. V dropped 9 bases and J dropped 0; count of bases not matched to a gene: 5. This CDR3 region has 13 residues. As DNA, the CDR3 is TGCGCCATCCCCGGGACTAGCTCCTACGAGCAGTACTTC. It yields the protein CAIPGTSSYEQYF.

The rearrangement uses TRBV28 and TRBJ1-5; D is possibly TRBD1 (6 bases). V was clipped by 7 bases and J by 12 bases, with 16 bases between them. CDR1 is MDHEN and CDR2 is SYDVKM in the germline V gene. This CDR3 contains 12 residues. This CDR3 reads CASTRQDQIQHF. The DNA for the CDR3 is TGTGCCAGCACCCGACAGGATCAAATCCAGCATTTT.

The CDR3 bases are TGCGCCAGCAGCCAAGACGCCAGGCCCGCTCTCTATGGCTACACCTTC. It yields the protein CASSQDARPALYGYTF. The chain has TRBV4-1 and TRBJ1-2; D not resolved. Germline V gene sequence: CDR1 MGHRA, CDR2 YSYEKL. Trimming took 0 bases from V and 4 from J, leaving 15 bases between them. The CDR3 runs 16 residues.

CDR3 sequence reads: CASPSATEQYF. The CDR3 region has the DNA TGTGCCAGCCCAAGCGCGACTGAGCAGTACTTC. The chain joins TRBV28 to TRBJ2-7; D is unresolved. The CDR3 runs to 11 residues. CDR1 and CDR2 from the germline V gene are MDHEN and SYDVKM. V shed 8 bases and J shed 7 bases, with 12 bases lying between them.

The J gene is TRBJ2-7, the V gene TRBV18; 8 nucleotides match TRBD1. The germline gives CDR1 KGHSH, CDR2 LQKENI. CDR3 length equals 15 residues. The J segment lost 3 bases and the V segment lost 5 bases, leaving 9 bases of the junction unmatched. The CDR3 protein is CASSADRVGNYEQYF. As DNA, the CDR3 is TGTGCCAGCTCAGCGGACAGGGTGGGGAACTACGAGCAGTACTTC.

This clone was detected a few times. The chain combines TRBV9 with TRBJ2-3; 9 bases are shared with TRBD2. CDR3 length: 17 amino acids. Germline V gene lookup returns CDR1 SGDLS and CDR2 YYNGEE. With V trimmed by 0 bases and J by 2 bases, 7 bases remained unmatched. CDR3 residues: CASSVDAGGGDTDTQYF. CDR3 in DNA: TGTGCCAGCAGCGTAGATGCGGGAGGGGGGGACACAGATACGCAGTATTTT.

This clone was recorded a few times. CDR3 DNA sequence: TGTGCCAGCAGCGTAGATCTAGCGGAGACCCAGTACTTC. This translates into CASSVDLAETQYF. The chain joins TRBV9 to TRBJ2-5; D may be TRBD2 (6 bases). Trimming removed 0 bases from V and 5 bases from J, with 8 bases in between. There are 13 residues in the CDR3. The germline V gene has CDR1 SGDLS and CDR2 YYNGEE.

The chain links TRBV28 to TRBJ2-2, with D unclear. V was pared by 3 bases and J by 6 bases, with 11 bases between. Germline CDR1 is MDHEN and CDR2 is SYDVKM. The CDR3 length is 14 residues. As DNA, the CDR3 is TGTGCCAGCAGTTTTCCTAGGTTAGCCGGGGAGCTGTTTTTT. The encoded protein is CASSFPRLAGELFF. Combining the CDR3 with reference TRBV28 and TRBJ2-2 gives the whole variable domain DVKVTQSSRYLVKRTGEKVFLECVQDMDHENMFWYRQDPGLGLRLIYFSYDVKMKEKGDIPEGYSVSREKKERFSLILESASTNQTSMYLCASSFPRLAGELFFGEGSRLTVL.

This chain connects TRBV4-1 to TRBJ1-2; a weak D match, TRBD1 (5 bases). In germline, CDR1 is MGHRA, CDR2 YSYEKL. Trimming stripped 0 bases from V and 3 bases from J, with 17 bases between. The CDR3 is made up of 17 amino acids. The CDR3 coding sequence is TGCGCCAGCAGCCAAGATATTTTCCGGCAGGGCCACTATGGCTACACCTTC. This gives the protein CASSQDIFRQGHYGYTF.

The chain links TRBV9 to TRBJ2-1, with TRBD2 identical over 7 bases. This CDR3 contains 14 residues. Germline V CDR1 and CDR2: SGDLS, YYNGEE. The V gene end was trimmed by 0 bases and the J gene end by 6 bases; junction bases not matched to a gene: 3. The CDR3 is CASSVGGSINEQFF. CDR3 DNA: TGTGCCAGCAGCGTAGGCGGGAGCATCAATGAGCAGTTCTTC.

The chain is built from TRBV28 and TRBJ2-3; perhaps TRBD1 as D (6 bases). Germline CDR1 MDHEN, CDR2 SYDVKM. This CDR3 region has 17 residues. V was trimmed by 6 bases and J by 1 base, leaving 20 bases between them. The DNA of the CDR3 is TGTGCCAGCAGCTACTATGCACAGGGTAGGGGCACAGATACGCAGTATTTT. Protein: CASSYYAQGRGTDTQYF.

This chain connects TRBV9 to TRBJ1-5, with D unclear. CDR1 SGDLS and CDR2 YYNGEE come from the germline V gene. Trimming cost V 0 bases and J 6 bases, with 10 bases left between them. This CDR3 is 14 amino acids long. CDR3 residues: CASSVVVEAQPQHF. Here the CDR3 DNA reads TGTGCCAGCAGCGTAGTGGTGGAGGCTCAGCCCCAGCATTTT.

The rearrangement links TRBV6-5 to TRBJ1-1; the D gene is possibly TRBD1 (5 bases). This CDR3 has 12 amino acids. V lost 10 bases and J lost 10, with 19 bases in between. Germline V lookup: CDR1 MNHEY, CDR2 SVGAGI. The DNA for the CDR3 is TGTGCCACCCAGTTAATATCCGGGGGAGCTTTCTTT. Residues: CATQLISGGAFF.